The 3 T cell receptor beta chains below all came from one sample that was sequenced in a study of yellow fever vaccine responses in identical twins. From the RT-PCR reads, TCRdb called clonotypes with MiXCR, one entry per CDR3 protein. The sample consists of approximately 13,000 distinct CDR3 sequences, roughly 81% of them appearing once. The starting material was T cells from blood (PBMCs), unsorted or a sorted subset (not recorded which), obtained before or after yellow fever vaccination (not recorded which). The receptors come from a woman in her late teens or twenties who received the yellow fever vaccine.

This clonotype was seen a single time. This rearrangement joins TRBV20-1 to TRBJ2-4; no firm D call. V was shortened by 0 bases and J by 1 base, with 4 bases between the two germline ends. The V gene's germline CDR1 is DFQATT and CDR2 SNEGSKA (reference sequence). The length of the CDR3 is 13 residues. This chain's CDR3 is CSAREPAKNIQYF. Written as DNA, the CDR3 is TGCAGTGCTAGAGAACCCGCCAAAAACATTCAGTACTTC.

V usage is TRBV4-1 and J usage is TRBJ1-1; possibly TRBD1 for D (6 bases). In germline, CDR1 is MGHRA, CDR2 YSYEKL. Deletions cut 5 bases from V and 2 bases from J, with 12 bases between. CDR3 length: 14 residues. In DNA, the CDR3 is TGCGCCAGCAGCTTCCGGACAGCCAACACTGAAGCTTTCTTT. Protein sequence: CASSFRTANTEAFF.

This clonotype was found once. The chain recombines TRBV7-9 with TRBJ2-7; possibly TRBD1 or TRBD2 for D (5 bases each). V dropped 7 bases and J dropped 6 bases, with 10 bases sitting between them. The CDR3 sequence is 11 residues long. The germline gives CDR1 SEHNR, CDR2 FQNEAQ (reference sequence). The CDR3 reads CASIEGPEQYF. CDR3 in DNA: TGTGCCAGCATTGAGGGACCCGAGCAGTACTTC.